This passage covers 18 T cell receptor beta chains from one sample sequenced in a study of CD8 T cell repertoires and HIV-1 epitope variants. No cognate antigen is known for these TCRs. The data were produced by immunoSEQ multiplex PCR, yet TCRdb's version contains in-frame clones alone and is incomplete. The sample consists of approximately 5,000 clones, less than 70% of them appearing once. The sequencing input was cultured CD8+ T cells derived from PBMCs. These receptors were obtained from a male donor with HIV.

The CDR3 region is CASRNKINYGYTF. The CDR3 DNA reads as TGTGCCAGCAGGAATAAGATTAACTATGGCTACACCTTC. V usage is TRBV28 and J usage is TRBJ1-2; D is undetermined. CDR3 length: 13 residues. Trimming removed 6 bases at V and 1 base at J, with 9 bases between. Germline lookup yields CDR1 MDHEN and CDR2 SYDVKM.

The V and J genes are TRBV28 and TRBJ1-1; a possible D gene is TRBD1 (6 bases). This CDR3 spans 15 amino acids. The V and J ends lost 4 bases and 4 bases respectively, with 16 bases between them. Looked up from germline, CDR1 is MDHEN and CDR2 is SYDVKM. CDR3 coding DNA: TGTGCCAGCAGTTATGGGACCCTAGGGGGCACTGAAGCTTTCTTT. Its translation is CASSYGTLGGTEAFF.

The chain recombines TRBV27 with TRBJ2-7; 9 bases line up with TRBD2. The CDR3 contains 15 residues. Germline values: CDR1 MNHEY, CDR2 SMNVEV (reference sequence). After removal of 3 bases from V and 2 bases from J, the junction contained 5 bases not matched to a gene. CDR3 loop: CASSFQAGGTYEQYF. The DNA for the CDR3 is TGTGCCAGCAGTTTTCAGGCGGGAGGGACCTACGAGCAGTACTTC.

The J gene is TRBJ2-5, the V gene TRBV10-3, with D maybe TRBD2 (5 bases). CDR1 is ENHRY, CDR2 SYGVKD, per germline. V was shortened by 2 bases and J by 2 bases, with 6 bases between the two germline ends. The CDR3 has 13 amino acids. The CDR3 protein is CAISELAQETQYF. The CDR3 DNA sequence: TGTGCCATCAGTGAGCTAGCACAAGAGACCCAGTACTTC.

This clone was counted a few times. The V gene is TRBV6-5, the J gene TRBJ1-5; D is possibly TRBD1 (5 bases). The CDR3 is 14 amino acids. Germline V gene lookup returns CDR1 MNHEY and CDR2 SVGAGI. Trimming removed 4 bases from V and 7 bases from J, with 14 bases in between. The CDR3 region has the DNA TGTGCCAGCAGTTTGGGGTGGGGCGAACAGCCCCAGCATTTT. It specifies CASSLGWGEQPQHF.

The chain is built from TRBV10-3 and TRBJ2-5; 11 nucleotides line up with TRBD1. In germline, CDR1 is ENHRY, CDR2 SYGVKD. The V gene end was trimmed by 4 bases and the J gene end by 5 bases; junction bases not matched to a gene: 6. The CDR3 sequence is 15 residues long. CDR3 in DNA: TGTGCCATCAGTGGGGGACAGGGGGACGGGGAGACCCAGTACTTC. Translation: CAISGGQGDGETQYF.

V usage is TRBV2 and J usage is TRBJ2-7, with D tentatively TRBD1 (6 bases). The ends were cut back, 6 bases at V and 5 bases at J, with 14 bases in the middle. This CDR3 is built from 13 residues. Germline CDR1 reads SNHLY; CDR2 reads FYNNEI. The CDR3 loop reads CASRGTPYNEQYF. In DNA, the CDR3 is TGTGCCAGCAGAGGGACACCCTATAACGAGCAGTACTTC.

The rearrangement uses TRBV18 and TRBJ2-7; 10 bases agree with TRBD1. CDR3 length: 13 amino acids. J lost 7 bases, V lost 6 bases, and 6 bases had no gene match. CDR1 KGHSH and CDR2 LQKENI come from the germline V gene. The DNA of the CDR3 is TGTGCCAGCTCGACAGGGGGCGCGGGGGAGCAGTACTTC. The encoded protein is CASSTGGAGEQYF.

The genes are TRBV7-8 and TRBJ2-3, with a weak D call TRBD2 (6 bases). The CDR3 sequence is 17 residues long. Germline assignment: CDR1 SGHVS and CDR2 FQNEAQ. The V and J ends lost 1 base and 1 base respectively, with 15 bases between them. The DNA of the CDR3 is TGTGCCAGCAGCTTAGACCCTGCCGGAGGGGGCACAGATACGCAGTATTTT. Translation gives CASSLDPAGGGTDTQYF.

The chain has TRBV19 and TRBJ2-7; D not resolved. Trimming left V 0 bases short and J 6 bases short, with 15 bases between. The length of the CDR3 is 15 residues. The germline V gene has CDR1 LNHDA and CDR2 SQIVND (reference sequence). The CDR3 is CASSIDRNDEREQYF. The DNA of the CDR3 is TGTGCCAGTAGTATAGATCGGAACGATGAGCGCGAGCAGTACTTC.

V and J are TRBV28 and TRBJ2-1; D is ambiguous. In germline, CDR1 is MDHEN, CDR2 SYDVKM. This CDR3 has 15 residues. The V end lost 3 bases, the J end lost 1 base, and 10 bases lay between the germline ends. The CDR3 region is CASSFILDSYNEQFF. The DNA for the CDR3 is TGTGCCAGCAGTTTTATTCTGGATTCCTACAATGAGCAGTTCTTC.

The J gene is TRBJ1-4, the V gene TRBV11-1; D remains unclear. The germline gives CDR1 SGHAT, CDR2 FQDESV (reference sequence). This CDR3 has 14 residues. Trimming stripped 3 bases from V and 7 bases from J, with 12 bases between. The CDR3 sequence: CASSFNGRGEKLFF. CDR3 DNA sequence: TGTGCCAGCAGCTTTAACGGGAGAGGTGAAAAACTGTTTTTT.

In its sample, this clone was seen a few times. CDR3 loop: CASSSGQPTGELFF. In DNA form, the CDR3 reads TGTGCCAGCAGCTCTGGCCAGCCAACCGGGGAGCTGTTTTTT. The J gene is TRBJ2-2, the V gene TRBV5-6; D gene unclear. V lost 3 bases and J lost 5, with 11 bases in between. In germline, CDR1 is SGHDT, CDR2 YYEEEE. This CDR3 has 14 residues.

This chain links TRBV5-1 with TRBJ2-1, with D uncertain. CDR3 length: 13 residues. Germline lookup yields CDR1 SGHRS and CDR2 YFSETQ. V shed 0 bases and J shed 3 bases, with 4 bases lying between them. CDR3 region: CASSLGVYNEQFF. CDR3 DNA: TGCGCCAGCAGCTTGGGTGTCTACAATGAGCAGTTCTTC.

As concerns this clone: One junction end does not reproduce the germline sequence, and a read error may be involved. The chain carries TRBV2 and TRBJ2-2; D not certain. The CDR3 totals 13 residues. Germline CDR1 and CDR2: SNHLY and FYNNEI. CDR3 in DNA: TGTGCCAGCAGAGAAGTTAGCACCGGGGAGCTGTTTTTT. Protein sequence: CASREVSTGELFF.

The sample holds a few counts of this clone. The rearrangement uses TRBV29-1 and TRBJ2-1; 9 nucleotides align to TRBD1. With V trimmed by 6 bases and J by 14 bases, 14 bases remained unmatched. CDR3 size: 13 residues. Looked up from germline, CDR1 is SQVTM and CDR2 is ANQGSEA. The CDR3 spells CSVIGQGLWEKFF. In DNA, the CDR3 is TGCAGCGTGATAGGACAGGGGCTTTGGGAAAAGTTCTTC.

This clone was counted a single time. The genes are TRBV25-1 and TRBJ1-6; D is uncertain. The CDR3 loop spans 12 amino acids. From germline, CDR1 is MGHDK and CDR2 SYGVNS. The V gene lost 2 bases and the J gene lost 10 bases, with 6 bases spanning the gap. CDR3 sequence reads: CASSENGSPLHF. Written as DNA, the CDR3 is TGTGCCAGCAGTGAAAATGGATCACCCCTCCACTTT.

This chain links TRBV13 with TRBJ2-3, with 13 bases fitting TRBD2. CDR3 length: 21 residues. Losses at the gene ends were 0 bases for V and 0 bases for J; bases not matched to a gene: 12. Germline assignment: CDR1 PRHDT and CDR2 FYEKMQ (reference sequence). CDR3 in DNA: TGTGCCAGCAGCTTAGGACCACTAGGGACTAGCGGGGAATCTAGCACAGATACGCAGTATTTT. It yields the protein CASSLGPLGTSGESSTDTQYF.